Listed below are T cell receptor beta chains from one sample, sequenced in a study of shared clonotypes between healthy human individuals. The method was immunoSEQ multiplex PCR; TCRdb's version includes in-frame clones alone and lacks a portion of them. The sample includes about 1.5 million clones, approximately 98% of them seen just once. Sequencing was done on a sample of naive CD4+ T cells sorted from blood. Receptors were obtained from a man aged 25 to 40 in good health. CDR3s include the opening cysteine and the closing phenylalanine or tryptophan. The order of the fields is D gene, clone size, V gene, J gene, CDR3 DNA, CDR3 protein. The D gene is left open where the match is weak. Expanded clones are given a class, and other clones once, few, many or no size at all.

d_gene: -; abundance: -; v_gene: TRBV15; j_gene: TRBJ2-7; CDR3nt: TGTGCCACCAGCAGAGATCCCCCGGGAGCCTTAGTCGAGCAGTACTTC; CDR3aa: CATSRDPPGALVEQYF
d_gene: -; abundance: -; v_gene: TRBV9; j_gene: TRBJ2-6; CDR3nt: TGTGCCAGCAGCGTACCCTTAGCCCCGTCTGGGGCCAACGTCCTGACTTTC; CDR3aa: CASSVPLAPSGANVLTF
d_gene: -; abundance: -; v_gene: TRBV28; j_gene: TRBJ1-2; CDR3nt: TGTGCCAGCAGTTTTGCCTCCCCACGGGTCCCGGCCCACCTTAACTATGGCTACACCTTC; CDR3aa: CASSFASPRVPAHLNYGYTF
d_gene: -; abundance: -; v_gene: TRBV9; j_gene: TRBJ2-3; CDR3nt: TGTGCCAGCAGCGTAGATGGTAGGGTCACCCCAGATACGCAGTATTTT; CDR3aa: CASSVDGRVTPDTQYF
d_gene: -; abundance: -; v_gene: TRBV5-3; j_gene: TRBJ2-1; CDR3nt: TGTGCCAGAAGCTGGACACTGGGCTCCTACAATGAGCAGTTCTTC; CDR3aa: CARSWTLGSYNEQFF
d_gene: -; abundance: -; v_gene: TRBV1; j_gene: TRBJ2-3; CDR3nt: TGCACCAGCAGCCTTGTCGGGAGGAGGACAGATACGCAGTATTTT; CDR3aa: CTSSLVGRRTDTQYF
d_gene: -; abundance: -; v_gene: TRBV7-9; j_gene: TRBJ2-3; CDR3nt: TGTGCCAGCAGCCAGGCGGGAAGGGCAGATACGCAGTATTTT; CDR3aa: CASSQAGRADTQYF
d_gene: -; abundance: -; v_gene: TRBV5-4; j_gene: TRBJ2-6; CDR3nt: TGTGCCAGCAGCTTGCGGGCGTCTGGGGCCAACGTCCTGACTTTC; CDR3aa: CASSLRASGANVLTF
d_gene: TRBD1; abundance: -; v_gene: TRBV10-3; j_gene: TRBJ2-5; CDR3nt: TGTGCCATCAGGGGATCGACAGGGGTTGAGACCCAGTACTTC; CDR3aa: CAIRGSTGVETQYF
d_gene: TRBD1; abundance: -; v_gene: TRBV2; j_gene: TRBJ2-1; CDR3nt: TGTGCCAGCAGGCACAGTTCCAGGGGGCGAATCTACAATGAGCAGTTCTTC; CDR3aa: CASRHSSRGRIYNEQFF
d_gene: -; abundance: -; v_gene: TRBV5-1; j_gene: TRBJ1-2; CDR3nt: TGCGCCAGCAGCATGACAGAAGCTAACTATGGCTACACCTTC; CDR3aa: CASSMTEANYGYTF
d_gene: -; abundance: -; v_gene: TRBV28; j_gene: TRBJ2-1; CDR3nt: TGTGCCAGCAGTTTATCCAATCTAGTCGAGCAGTTCTTC; CDR3aa: CASSLSNLVEQFF
d_gene: -; abundance: -; v_gene: TRBV10-3; j_gene: TRBJ1-1; CDR3nt: TGTGCCAGCCAACAGTTGAACACTGAAGCTTTCTTT; CDR3aa: CASQQLNTEAFF
d_gene: -; abundance: -; v_gene: TRBV19; j_gene: TRBJ2-1; CDR3nt: TGTGCCAGTAGTAATCAACAGGGTGAGCAGTTCTTC; CDR3aa: CASSNQQGEQFF
d_gene: -; abundance: -; v_gene: TRBV7-9; j_gene: TRBJ2-4; CDR3nt: TGTGCCAGCAGCTTAGGGGCGGGATCTCCCAAAAACATTCAGTACTTC; CDR3aa: CASSLGAGSPKNIQYF
d_gene: TRBD1; abundance: -; v_gene: TRBV5-1; j_gene: TRBJ1-2; CDR3nt: TGCGCCAGCAGCTTGGAGCCCAGGGGGACGGGTGGCTACACCTTC; CDR3aa: CASSLEPRGTGGYTF
d_gene: -; abundance: -; v_gene: TRBV6-5; j_gene: TRBJ2-7; CDR3nt: TGTGCCAGCAGTTACTCGTCGGGGCTATCCTACGAGCAGTACTTC; CDR3aa: CASSYSSGLSYEQYF
d_gene: TRBD2; abundance: -; v_gene: TRBV7-9; j_gene: TRBJ2-7; CDR3nt: TGTGCCAGCAGCTTGTCTGCTCCGGGACTAGCGGTTTACGAGCAGTACTTC; CDR3aa: CASSLSAPGLAVYEQYF
d_gene: -; abundance: -; v_gene: TRBV7-3; j_gene: TRBJ2-1; CDR3nt: TGTGCCAGCAGCTCAGGCCCCGACAGGAATGAGCAGTTCTTC; CDR3aa: CASSSGPDRNEQFF
d_gene: TRBD1; abundance: -; v_gene: TRBV6-6; j_gene: TRBJ2-7; CDR3nt: TGTGCCAGCAGAAAACCCGGGACAGAGAATTACGAGCAGTACTTC; CDR3aa: CASRKPGTENYEQYF
d_gene: TRBD2; abundance: -; v_gene: TRBV29-1; j_gene: TRBJ2-1; CDR3nt: TGCAGCGTCGGCTTGGCCCCTAGCGGCTACAATGAGCAGTTCTTC; CDR3aa: CSVGLAPSGYNEQFF
d_gene: -; abundance: once; v_gene: TRBV5-1; j_gene: TRBJ2-1; CDR3nt: TGCGCCAGCAGCTCATTAGTAGGGATCGGCGATGAGCAGTTCTTC; CDR3aa: CASSSLVGIGDEQFF
d_gene: -; abundance: -; v_gene: TRBV27; j_gene: TRBJ2-7; CDR3nt: TGTGCCAGCAGTTTACTTCCTCAGGGCCACGAGCAGTACTTC; CDR3aa: CASSLLPQGHEQYF
d_gene: TRBD2; abundance: -; v_gene: TRBV30; j_gene: TRBJ2-5; CDR3nt: TGTGCCTGGAGTGTACTAGCGGGAGGCATTACTATACAAAAGACCCAGTACTTC; CDR3aa: CAWSVLAGGITIQKTQYF
d_gene: -; abundance: -; v_gene: TRBV5-4; j_gene: TRBJ2-1; CDR3nt: TGTGCCAGCAGCGAGGACCGTACCGTTACTGGAAATGAGCAGTTCTTC; CDR3aa: CASSEDRTVTGNEQFF
d_gene: TRBD2; abundance: -; v_gene: TRBV19; j_gene: TRBJ2-1; CDR3nt: TGTGCCAGTAGTAAACTCCCGGGACTAGCGGGACGCTACAATGAGCAGTTCTTC; CDR3aa: CASSKLPGLAGRYNEQFF
d_gene: -; abundance: -; v_gene: TRBV27; j_gene: TRBJ1-2; CDR3nt: TGTGCCAGCAGTTTTGACCCGGCTAACTATGGCTACACCTTC; CDR3aa: CASSFDPANYGYTF
d_gene: -; abundance: -; v_gene: TRBV19; j_gene: TRBJ2-2; CDR3nt: TGTGCCAGTAGTATCCAGGCGAACACCGGGGAGCTGTTTTTT; CDR3aa: CASSIQANTGELFF
d_gene: -; abundance: -; v_gene: TRBV7-9; j_gene: TRBJ2-5; CDR3nt: TGTGCCAGCAGCTTCTCCCTTCGGGTCGGTCAAGAGACCCAGTACTTC; CDR3aa: CASSFSLRVGQETQYF
d_gene: -; abundance: -; v_gene: TRBV10-3; j_gene: TRBJ1-4; CDR3nt: TGTGCCATCAGTGAGTCTATAGCAACTAATGAAAAACTGTTTTTT; CDR3aa: CAISESIATNEKLFF
d_gene: TRBD2; abundance: -; v_gene: TRBV18; j_gene: TRBJ2-1; CDR3nt: TGTGCCAGCTCACCTTCGGAGGGACTAGCCCACAATGAGCAGTTCTTC; CDR3aa: CASSPSEGLAHNEQFF
d_gene: -; abundance: -; v_gene: TRBV5-4; j_gene: TRBJ1-1; CDR3nt: TGTGCCAGCAGCTTGGAACAGCGGACCATGAACACTGAAGCTTTCTTT; CDR3aa: CASSLEQRTMNTEAFF
d_gene: -; abundance: once; v_gene: TRBV28; j_gene: TRBJ1-1; CDR3nt: TGTGCCAGCAGTACCCTGAACACTGAAGCTTTCTTT; CDR3aa: CASSTLNTEAFF
d_gene: -; abundance: -; v_gene: TRBV5-4; j_gene: TRBJ1-4; CDR3nt: TGTGCCAGCAGTTACCAATCTACAGCGGGGGAAAAACTGTTTTTT; CDR3aa: CASSYQSTAGEKLFF
d_gene: -; abundance: -; v_gene: TRBV7-9; j_gene: TRBJ2-2; CDR3nt: TGTGCCAGCAGCTTAGAGAATGGCGGGAAGCCCGGGGAGCTGTTTTTT; CDR3aa: CASSLENGGKPGELFF
d_gene: TRBD2; abundance: -; v_gene: TRBV7-6; j_gene: TRBJ2-2; CDR3nt: TGTGCCAGCAGCCTAACTAGCGGGAGTGTCTCCGGGGAGCTGTTTTTT; CDR3aa: CASSLTSGSVSGELFF
d_gene: -; abundance: -; v_gene: TRBV19; j_gene: TRBJ1-1; CDR3nt: TGTGCCAGTAGTATGGGCGCAACCGTCGGACCGTTGAACACTGAAGCTTTCTTT; CDR3aa: CASSMGATVGPLNTEAFF
d_gene: TRBD1; abundance: once; v_gene: TRBV18; j_gene: TRBJ1-4; CDR3nt: TGTGCCACCCAGGGGGCAACAACTAATGAAAAACTGTTTTTT; CDR3aa: CATQGATTNEKLFF
d_gene: -; abundance: -; v_gene: TRBV2; j_gene: TRBJ1-1; CDR3nt: TGTGCCACCAGGGAACAGGGGAACACTGAAGCTTTCTTT; CDR3aa: CATREQGNTEAFF
d_gene: -; abundance: -; v_gene: TRBV7-8; j_gene: TRBJ2-5; CDR3nt: TGTGCCAGCAGTTCCCTCCACGGTCCCGGGTGGACCCAGTACTTC; CDR3aa: CASSSLHGPGWTQYF
d_gene: -; abundance: -; v_gene: TRBV5-1; j_gene: TRBJ2-3; CDR3nt: TGCGCCAGCCAGAGACTAGTGTCAGATACGCAGTATTTT; CDR3aa: CASQRLVSDTQYF
d_gene: -; abundance: -; v_gene: TRBV7-2; j_gene: TRBJ2-6; CDR3nt: TGTGCCAGCAGCTTAGAATCGGGTTCTGGGGCCAACGTCCTGACTTTC; CDR3aa: CASSLESGSGANVLTF
d_gene: TRBD1; abundance: -; v_gene: TRBV6-1; j_gene: TRBJ2-1; CDR3nt: TGTGCCAGCAGGACCACAGGGGCCAGTGAGCAGTTCTTC; CDR3aa: CASRTTGASEQFF
d_gene: -; abundance: once; v_gene: TRBV28; j_gene: TRBJ2-7; CDR3nt: TGTGCCAGCAGTCGGCAGGGCTACGAGCAGTACTTC; CDR3aa: CASSRQGYEQYF
d_gene: -; abundance: -; v_gene: TRBV4-2; j_gene: TRBJ2-7; CDR3nt: TGTGCCAGCAGCCCCTCCAGGGACAATACCTACGAGCAGTACTTC; CDR3aa: CASSPSRDNTYEQYF
d_gene: TRBD2; abundance: -; v_gene: TRBV18; j_gene: TRBJ2-7; CDR3nt: TGTGCCAGCTCACCACAACTAGCGGGAGTGTACGAGCAGTACTTC; CDR3aa: CASSPQLAGVYEQYF
d_gene: TRBD2; abundance: -; v_gene: TRBV4-1; j_gene: TRBJ2-2; CDR3nt: TGCGCCAGCAGCCTAAGACTAGCGGGAGGCTACGCGAACACCGGGGAGCTGTTTTTT; CDR3aa: CASSLRLAGGYANTGELFF
d_gene: -; abundance: -; v_gene: TRBV7-2; j_gene: TRBJ2-5; CDR3nt: TGTGCCAGCAGCTTAGGACAGAGCCAAGAGACCCAGTACTTC; CDR3aa: CASSLGQSQETQYF
d_gene: -; abundance: -; v_gene: TRBV11-2; j_gene: TRBJ1-3; CDR3nt: TGTGCCAGCAGCCTTCTGGATGAGTACTCTGGAAACACCATATATTTT; CDR3aa: CASSLLDEYSGNTIYF
d_gene: -; abundance: -; v_gene: TRBV29-1; j_gene: TRBJ1-1; CDR3nt: TGCAGCGGTGGACAGCCGAACACTGAAGCTTTCTTT; CDR3aa: CSGGQPNTEAFF
d_gene: TRBD1; abundance: -; v_gene: TRBV27; j_gene: TRBJ2-1; CDR3nt: TGTGCCAGCAGTTTATGGGGACAGGGGGCGCGCGATGAGCAGTTCTTC; CDR3aa: CASSLWGQGARDEQFF
d_gene: -; abundance: -; v_gene: TRBV14; j_gene: TRBJ2-5; CDR3nt: TGTGCCAGCAGCCAAGCTCCGGGCCGTCCCCCGCAAGAGACCCAGTACTTC; CDR3aa: CASSQAPGRPPQETQYF
d_gene: -; abundance: -; v_gene: TRBV10-1; j_gene: TRBJ2-3; CDR3nt: TGCGCCAGCAGTCTGGACAGAACAGATACGCAGTATTTT; CDR3aa: CASSLDRTDTQYF
d_gene: -; abundance: -; v_gene: TRBV15; j_gene: TRBJ2-3; CDR3nt: TGTGCCACCAGCAGAGTAGTCCGGGCCAGGGTGAATCCAGATACGCAGTATTTT; CDR3aa: CATSRVVRARVNPDTQYF
d_gene: -; abundance: -; v_gene: TRBV29-1; j_gene: TRBJ1-1; CDR3nt: TGCAGCGTTGTGGGCAACACTGAAGCTTTCTTT; CDR3aa: CSVVGNTEAFF
d_gene: -; abundance: -; v_gene: TRBV19; j_gene: TRBJ2-5; CDR3nt: TGTGCCAGTAGTATAAGGGCGGGGCAAGAGACCCAGTACTTC; CDR3aa: CASSIRAGQETQYF
d_gene: -; abundance: -; v_gene: TRBV10-3; j_gene: TRBJ1-2; CDR3nt: TGTGCCATCAGTGAGTTCAACGAAGGCTACACCTTC; CDR3aa: CAISEFNEGYTF